This T cell receptor (beta chain) comes out of a study of T cell responses to AZD1222 COVID-19 vaccine. For this clone: Its antigen is undetermined.

Profiled with immunoSEQ multiplex PCR; TCRdb holds only in-frame clones, not every one. Among approximately 200,000 clones, around 86% were seen once, and the ten largest hold less than 3%. Regarding the study as a whole: Reportedly, nearly half the spike-specific TCRs target unmutated variant regions. Repertoires were sampled only after the peak T cell response. Increases in Spike-specific TCR breadth and depth were seen after two AZD1222 doses. Researchers report vaccine-associated CD4 TCRs spanning spike, with dominance at 160-218 and 743-854.

The CDR3 runs to 16 residues. The clonotype originates from an adult in good health. Source: peripheral blood, taken on day 0 of MenACWY control vaccination. This chain uses TRBV21-1 with TRBJ2-6; TRBD2 is the table's D call, not checked against the DNA. TRBV21-1 is a known pseudogene. The CDR3 sequence: CASSKGAGAGANVLTF. The CDR3 DNA is TGTGCCAGCAGCAAAGGTGCGGGGGCTGGGGCCAACGTCCTGACTTTC.